Below, one TCR beta chain is given with its context. Produced via immunoSEQ multiplex PCR; TCRdb's table is partial and in-frame only. This table holds about 82,000 clones, around 88% found once. Germline loops: CDR1 SGDLS, CDR2 YYNGEE. Trimming took off 3 bases at V and 8 bases at J, with 14 bases between the two ends. The CDR3 consists of 13 residues. These data originate in a study of blood T cell repertoires in COVID-19. V and J are TRBV9 and TRBJ1-2; D gene ambiguous. This clonotype was sampled from a woman aged 60-75 years with acute or convalescent COVID-19. The sequenced material came from peripheral blood. CDR3 protein: CASSAGMSKGYTF. For the CDR3, the DNA is TGTGCCAGCAGCGCGGGAATGTCTAAAGGCTACACCTTC.